The clone carrying this T cell receptor (beta chain) was detected a few times. Exclusion of a patient resulted from uncontrolled infection, other autoimmune disease, pregnancy or lactation. The sample originates from a study of T cells in Graves' hyperthyroidism and ophthalmopathy. TCR beta CDR3 regions were amplified from RNA transcripts. TCR CDR3 underwent first-round RT-PCR with the HTBI primer set. Via MiXCR, TCRdb re-called the multiplex PCR reads, giving one row per CDR3 protein. The sample lists 450,000 to 550,000 distinct CDR3 sequences, 24% occurring once. The TCR was taken from a woman aged 25 to 39 with Graves' ophthalmopathy. Sequences were obtained from blood.

CDR3 sequence: CATSRGSGSIYEQYF. For the CDR3, the DNA is TGTGCCACCAGCAGAGGATCAGGGTCAATCTACGAGCAGTACTTC. V usage is TRBV15 and J usage is TRBJ2-7; D is perhaps TRBD1 (5 bases). Between the trimmed V and J ends, which lost 1 base and 3 bases, there was a span of 13 bases. The germline CDR1 and CDR2 sequences are LNHNV and YYDKDF (reference sequence). This CDR3 region has 15 residues. The variable domain in full, completed from reference TRBV15 and TRBJ2-7, reads DAMVIQNPRYQVTQFGKPVTLSCSQTLNHNVMYWYQQKSSQAPKLLFHYYDKDFNNEADTPDNFQSRRPNTSFCFLDIRSPGLGDTAMYLCATSRGSGSIYEQYFGPGTRLTVT.